These 2 T cell receptor beta chains were all obtained from the same sample, sequenced in a study of cytomegalovirus exposure and HLA in healthy donors. PCR amplification relied on 60 Vbeta primers (plus 13 Jbeta primers). The repertoire was sequenced with immunoSEQ multiplex PCR; TCRdb's copy has only in-frame clones and lacks some. The profile shows fewer than 75,000 clones, 60% to 85% of them singletons. Material for sequencing was PBMCs. All receptors derive from an older man in good health and CMV-seronegative.

A word on this clone: Other DNA variants within this sample encode the same CDR3. The J gene is TRBJ2-7, the V gene TRBV27; the D gene is possibly TRBD2 (6 bases). This CDR3 contains 14 residues. V was shortened by 7 bases and J by 3 bases, with 16 bases between the two germline ends. CDR1 is MNHEY, CDR2 SMNVEV, per germline (reference sequence). The CDR3 region has the DNA TGTGCCAGCACCGGACTGGCGGGGAGCTACGAGCAGTACTTC. This codes for CASTGLAGSYEQYF.

A few counts support this clone. The CDR3: CASSYTPGGVGVTQYF. DNA for the CDR3: TGTGCCAGCAGTTACACCCCAGGGGGAGTAGGTGTTACGCAGTATTTT. The gene calls are TRBV6-6 and TRBJ2-3; 7 nucleotides line up with TRBD1. Germline V gene lookup returns CDR1 MNHNY and CDR2 SVGAGI (reference sequence). The CDR3 loop spans 16 amino acids. V lost 2 bases to trimming and J lost 8 bases; unmatched junction nucleotides: 13.